This passage covers 12 T cell receptor beta chains from one sample sequenced in a study of blood T cell repertoires in COVID-19 (dated by TCRdb to the early 2020s). To prepare the library, the immunoSEQ multiplex PCR assay was applied. The clones in this table, taken by TCRdb from immuneACCESS, are in-frame only. Not every clone is retained; where verified, under half of the shortfall comes from an unresolved V gene, and the cause of the rest is unknown. In this sample the table shows approximately 170,000 clones, 80% to 85% of which occur a single time. Clones ranked in the top ten supply less than 3% of the sample. The specimen was peripheral blood. The receptors derive from a human donor with acute or convalescent COVID-19. The donor label of this sample is uncertain.

The V and J genes are TRBV5-1 and TRBJ1-2, with no clear D. The CDR3 consists of 17 residues. The germline V gene encodes CDR1 SGHRS and CDR2 YFSETQ. Trimming left V 4 bases short and J 7 bases short, with 26 bases between. The CDR3 reads CASSPQVGKEVSGGYTF. The CDR3 nucleotides are TGCGCCAGCAGCCCGCAGGTTGGGAAGGAGGTCTCGGGTGGCTACACCTTC.

Comments on this clone: This CDR3 is also generated by other DNA sequences in the sample. V is TRBV7-3 and J is TRBJ1-1; D is possibly TRBD1 (5 bases). V gave up 3 bases and J gave up 1 base, with 6 bases separating them. Germline CDR1 and CDR2: SGHTA and FQGTGA. This CDR3 contains 13 residues. DNA for the CDR3: TGTGCCAGCAGCTTGCAGGGGAACACTGAAGCTTTCTTT. Translated: CASSLQGNTEAFF.

The V and J genes are TRBV3-1 (or the pseudogene TRBV3-2) and TRBJ2-7, with TRBD2 identical over 14 bases. Trimming cost V 4 bases and J 4 bases; bases outside gene matches: 3. From germline, CDR1 is LGHDT and CDR2 YNNKEL (reference sequence). The CDR3 has 15 residues. Here the CDR3 reads CASSLGLAGVYEQYF. The CDR3 DNA follows: TGTGCCAGCAGCCTGGGACTAGCGGGAGTGTACGAGCAGTACTTC.

J is TRBJ2-2 and V is TRBV4-1, with 7 nucleotides matching TRBD1. CDR3 size: 15 residues. Germline V CDR1 and CDR2: MGHRA, YSYEKL. Trimming removed 5 bases from V and 5 bases from J; junction bases left unmatched: 8. DNA for the CDR3: TGCGCCAGCAGCTCGGGACAGTCGGGAACCGGGGAGCTGTTTTTT. Its protein is CASSSGQSGTGELFF.

This chain uses TRBV2 with TRBJ2-6; 9 bases line up with TRBD1. The germline CDR1 and CDR2 sequences are SNHLY and FYNNEI. The V and J ends lost 9 bases and 2 bases, in that order; junction bases with no gene match: 11. This CDR3 has 17 amino acids. The CDR3 is CASSRDRVSAGANVLTF. CDR3 coding DNA: TGTGCCAGTTCCCGGGACAGGGTTTCTGCTGGGGCCAACGTCCTGACTTTC. The whole variable domain, filled in from reference TRBV2 and TRBJ2-6, reads EPEVTQTPSHQVTQMGQEVILRCVPISNHLYFYWYRQILGQKVEFLVSFYNNEISEKSEIFDDQFSVERPDGSNFTLKIRSTKLEDSAMYFCASSRDRVSAGANVLTFGAGSRLTVL.

The gene calls are TRBV7-2 and TRBJ2-7; 10 bases map to TRBD2. Trimming took 3 bases from V and 0 from J; bases not matched to a gene: 2. Germline loops: CDR1 SGHTA, CDR2 FQGNSA. There are 15 residues in the CDR3. The CDR3 sequence: CASSFASGSSYEQYF. CDR3 nucleotides: TGTGCCAGCAGCTTTGCTAGCGGGAGCTCCTACGAGCAGTACTTC.

The V and J genes are TRBV30 and TRBJ2-2, with TRBD2 as a possible D gene (5 bases). V was clipped by 3 bases and J by 4 bases, with 12 bases between them. The CDR3 is 14 residues long. Germline-derived CDR1 and CDR2 are GTSNPN and SVGIG (reference sequence). The CDR3 loop reads CAWSTGGGTGELFF. Here the CDR3 DNA reads TGTGCCTGGAGCACTGGCGGAGGCACCGGGGAGCTGTTTTTT.

This clone was detected only a few times. The genes are TRBV2 and TRBJ1-5, with a tentative D call TRBD1 (6 bases). The V and J ends lost 7 bases and 4 bases respectively, with 14 bases between them. Germline CDR1 and CDR2: SNHLY and FYNNEI. The CDR3 has 14 amino acids. CDR3 amino acids: CASNVGGFNQPQHF. CDR3 DNA: TGTGCCAGCAATGTAGGGGGTTTTAATCAGCCCCAGCATTTT.

The rearrangement joins TRBV10-3 to TRBJ1-1; D is possibly TRBD1 (6 bases). The CDR3 contains 14 residues. The V and J ends lost 7 bases and 0 bases respectively, with 12 bases between them. Germline V gene data show CDR1 as ENHRY and CDR2 as SYGVKD. Here the CDR3 DNA reads TGTGCCATCAAACAGGGCCTTATGAACACTGAAGCTTTCTTT. Translating gives CAIKQGLMNTEAFF.

This clone was observed a few times. The rearrangement uses TRBV13 and TRBJ2-7; D possibly corresponds to TRBD1 (6 bases). Looked up from germline, CDR1 is PRHDT and CDR2 is FYEKMQ (reference sequence). The V end was cut by 2 bases, the J end by 9 bases, with 11 bases between. This CDR3 contains 12 residues. The CDR3 reads CASSLPRGGQYF. The DNA for the CDR3 is TGTGCCAGCAGCTTACCCCGAGGGGGGCAGTACTTC.

The rearrangement links TRBV14 to TRBJ2-2; 8 nucleotides align to TRBD1. Losses at the gene ends were 4 bases for V and 5 bases for J; bases not matched to a gene: 6. CDR1 and CDR2 (germline): SGHDN, FVKESK. This CDR3 is 15 amino acids long. In DNA form, the CDR3 reads TGTGCCAGCAGCCCATGGACAGGGATGACCGGGGAGCTGTTTTTT. Its protein is CASSPWTGMTGELFF.

This clone was counted once. The chain is built from TRBV5-1 and TRBJ2-1, with D uncertain. V was shortened by 4 bases and J by 6 bases, with 14 bases between the two germline ends. CDR1 and CDR2 (germline): SGHRS, YFSETQ. The CDR3 spans 14 residues. Here the CDR3 DNA reads TGCGCCAGCAGCCCCCAATCGGTTGGCAATGAGCAGTTCTTC. The encoded protein is CASSPQSVGNEQFF.